This TCR beta chain is drawn from a study of identical twins. Findings and caveats of the study: Twins showed weaker excess sharing in their beta out-of-frame sequences.

This clonotype was counted at least ten times. The antigen remains unidentified. Template switching added a universal primer site, and cDNA bore unique molecular identifiers. One entry per CDR3 protein, called by TCRdb with MiXCR from the 5' RACE reads. The sample carries 140,000 to 150,000 distinct CDR3 sequences, around 3.5% recorded once. Germline V gene data show CDR1 as DFQATT and CDR2 as SNEGSKA (reference sequence). The junction had 5 bases not matched to a gene; V was cut back by 4 bases and J by 1 base. The CDR3 contains 14 residues. All donors were healthy, and all were Caucasian. The chain links TRBV20-1 to TRBJ2-3; 7 bases agree with TRBD1. The sequencing input was memory T cells sorted from blood. The sequence came from a man aged 18-30 years in good health. CDR3 sequence: CSAIYRGGTDTQYF. The DNA for the CDR3 is TGCAGTGCTATCTACAGGGGAGGCACAGATACGCAGTATTTT.